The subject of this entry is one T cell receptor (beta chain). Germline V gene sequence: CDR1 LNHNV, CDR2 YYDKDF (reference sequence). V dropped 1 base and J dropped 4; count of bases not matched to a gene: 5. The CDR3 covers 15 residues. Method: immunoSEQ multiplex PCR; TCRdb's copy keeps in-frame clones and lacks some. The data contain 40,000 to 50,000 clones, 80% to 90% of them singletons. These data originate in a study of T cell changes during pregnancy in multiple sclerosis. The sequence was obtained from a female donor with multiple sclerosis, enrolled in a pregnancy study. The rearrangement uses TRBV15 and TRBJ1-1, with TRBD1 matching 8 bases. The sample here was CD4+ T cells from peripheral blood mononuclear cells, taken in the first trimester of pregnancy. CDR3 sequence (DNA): TGTGCCACCAGCAGAGGTTCAGGGGGCCTCACTGAAGCTTTCTTT. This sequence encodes CATSRGSGGLTEAFF.